The 4 T cell receptor beta chains below come from one sample, sequenced in a study of beta chain features in type 1 diabetes. Study-wide findings and caveats: Shortening that was moderate but significant affected the TCRB CDR3s of Type 1 diabetes patients in all four CD4+ subsets.

Their target antigens are unknown. Sequenced material consisted of expressed TCRB transcripts (all of the isolated RNA was reverse transcribed). Only in-frame clones appear in the TCRdb table, and some are missing; sequencing was by immunoSEQ multiplex PCR. Counted here are under 300,000 clones, less than 30% occurring once; the ten biggest clones make up over 0.01%. The sample comprised naive CD4+ T cells from blood. The receptor source for this set is a woman under 40 with type 1 diabetes.

The chain employs TRBV27 and TRBJ2-1; 7 bases line up with TRBD2. The germline CDR1 and CDR2 sequences are MNHEY and SMNVEV (reference sequence). The CDR3 is 18 residues long. The J segment lost 4 bases and the V segment lost 0 bases, leaving 12 bases of the junction unmatched. The CDR3 protein is CASSLSILATALYNEQFF. For the CDR3, the DNA is TGTGCCAGCAGTTTATCGATACTAGCGACCGCGTTATACAATGAGCAGTTCTTC.

The count of this clone is one. V is TRBV29-1 and J is TRBJ2-6; 11 nucleotides align to TRBD1. J gave up 1 base and V 7 bases, and 3 bases lay outside the gene matches. Per the germline V gene, CDR1 is SQVTM and CDR2 is ANQGSEA. The length of the CDR3 is 15 residues. In nucleotides, the CDR3 is TGCAGCGCAGGGACAGGGGGATCTGGGGCCAACGTCCTGACTTTC. Its translation: CSAGTGGSGANVLTF.

This clone was detected a few times. The chain is built from TRBV7-9 and TRBJ1-1, with D uncertain. Per germline, CDR1 SEHNR and CDR2 FQNEAQ (reference sequence). Trimming took 5 bases from V and 5 from J, leaving 12 bases between them. The CDR3 loop spans 13 amino acids. CDR3 sequence reads: CASSKGLGTEAFF. CDR3 sequence (DNA): TGTGCCAGCAGCAAAGGACTGGGGACTGAAGCTTTCTTT.

Worth noting for this clone: The sample has other DNA sequences that encode this CDR3 too. The chain has TRBV4-1 and TRBJ2-7; 10 bases fit TRBD2. J was trimmed by 2 bases and V by 0 bases; bases with no gene match: 4. The CDR3 loop spans 16 amino acids. Germline values: CDR1 MGHRA, CDR2 YSYEKL. The CDR3 region is CASSQERLAGAYEQYF. The CDR3 nucleotides are TGCGCCAGCAGCCAAGAAAGGCTAGCGGGAGCCTACGAGCAGTACTTC.